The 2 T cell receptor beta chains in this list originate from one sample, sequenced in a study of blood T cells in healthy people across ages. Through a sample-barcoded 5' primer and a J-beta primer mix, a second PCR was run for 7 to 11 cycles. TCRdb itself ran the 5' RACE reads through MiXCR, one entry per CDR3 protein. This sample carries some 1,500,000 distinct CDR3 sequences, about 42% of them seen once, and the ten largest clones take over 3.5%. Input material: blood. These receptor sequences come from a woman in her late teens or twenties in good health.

The CDR3 loop is CASSYVALDDYTF. The CDR3 DNA reads TGTGCCAGCAGTTACGTGGCTCTCGATGACTACACCTTC. J is TRBJ1-2 and V is TRBV6-2 or TRBV6-3; no definite D call. V shed 2 bases and J shed 10 bases, with 14 bases lying between them. The CDR3 has 13 residues. Germline V gene data show CDR1 as MNHEY and CDR2 as SVGEGT.

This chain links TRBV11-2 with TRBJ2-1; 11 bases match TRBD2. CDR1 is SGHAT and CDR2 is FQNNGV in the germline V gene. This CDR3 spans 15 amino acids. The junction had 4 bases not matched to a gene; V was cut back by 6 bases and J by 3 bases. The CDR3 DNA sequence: TGTGCCAGCAGGGAGGGACTAGCGGACTACAATGAGCAGTTCTTC. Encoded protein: CASREGLADYNEQFF.